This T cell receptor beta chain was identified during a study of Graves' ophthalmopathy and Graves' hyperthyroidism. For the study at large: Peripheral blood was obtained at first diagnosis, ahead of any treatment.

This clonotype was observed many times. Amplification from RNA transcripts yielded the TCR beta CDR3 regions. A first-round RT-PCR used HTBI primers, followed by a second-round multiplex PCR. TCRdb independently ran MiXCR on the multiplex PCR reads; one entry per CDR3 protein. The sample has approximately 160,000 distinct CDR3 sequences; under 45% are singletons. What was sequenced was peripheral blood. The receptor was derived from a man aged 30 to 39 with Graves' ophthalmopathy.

The CDR3 is CASSFRDSDWKGNQPQHF. As DNA, the CDR3 is TGTGCCAGCAGTTTCCGGGACAGTGATTGGAAGGGCAATCAGCCCCAGCATTTT. The J gene is TRBJ1-5, the V gene TRBV12-3 or TRBV12-4; 7 bases map to TRBD1. V was pared by 3 bases and J by 2 bases, with 13 bases of the junction left unmatched. The CDR3 extends over 18 amino acids.